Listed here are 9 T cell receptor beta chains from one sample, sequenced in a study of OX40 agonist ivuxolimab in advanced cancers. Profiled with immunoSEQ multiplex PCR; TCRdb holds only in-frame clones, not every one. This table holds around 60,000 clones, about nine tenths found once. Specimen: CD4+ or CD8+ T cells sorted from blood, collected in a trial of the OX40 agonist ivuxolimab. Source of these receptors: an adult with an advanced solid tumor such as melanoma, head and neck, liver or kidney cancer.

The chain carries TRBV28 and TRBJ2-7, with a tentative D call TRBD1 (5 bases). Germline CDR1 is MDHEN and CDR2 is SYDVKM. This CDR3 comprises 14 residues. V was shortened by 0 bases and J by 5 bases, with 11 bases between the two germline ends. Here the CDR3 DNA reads TGTGCCAGCAGTTTATGGGGGCCAATACACGAGCAGTACTTC. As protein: CASSLWGPIHEQYF.

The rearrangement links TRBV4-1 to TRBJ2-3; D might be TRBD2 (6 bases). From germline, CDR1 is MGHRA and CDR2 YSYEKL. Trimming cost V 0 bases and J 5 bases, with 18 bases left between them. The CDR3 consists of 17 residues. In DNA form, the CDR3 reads TGCGCCAGCAGCCAAGAGGGGTCAGGGAGGCAACAAGATACGCAGTATTTT. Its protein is CASSQEGSGRQQDTQYF.

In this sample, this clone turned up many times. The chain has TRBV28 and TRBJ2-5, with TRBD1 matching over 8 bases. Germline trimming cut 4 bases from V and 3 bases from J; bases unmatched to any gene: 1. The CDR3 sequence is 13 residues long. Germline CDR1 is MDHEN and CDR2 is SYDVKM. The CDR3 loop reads CASSYRGEETQYF. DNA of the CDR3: TGTGCCAGCAGTTACAGGGGGGAAGAGACCCAGTACTTC.

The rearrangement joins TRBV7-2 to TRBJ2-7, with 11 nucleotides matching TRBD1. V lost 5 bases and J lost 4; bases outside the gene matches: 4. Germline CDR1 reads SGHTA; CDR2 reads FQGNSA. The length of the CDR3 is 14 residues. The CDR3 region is CASSGDRGIYEQYF. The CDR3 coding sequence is TGTGCCAGCAGCGGGGACAGGGGGATTTACGAGCAGTACTTC.

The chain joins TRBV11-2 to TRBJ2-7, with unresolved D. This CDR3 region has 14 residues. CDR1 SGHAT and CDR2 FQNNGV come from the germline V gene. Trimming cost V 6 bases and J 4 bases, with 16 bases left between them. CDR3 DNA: TGTGCCAGCAGGCTAGGGTCCAGCATGTACGAGCAGTACTTC. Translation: CASRLGSSMYEQYF.

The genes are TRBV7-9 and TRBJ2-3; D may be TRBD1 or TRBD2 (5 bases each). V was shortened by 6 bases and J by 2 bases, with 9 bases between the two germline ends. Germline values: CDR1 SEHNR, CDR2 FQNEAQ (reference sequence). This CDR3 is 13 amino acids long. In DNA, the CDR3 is TGTGCCAGCAGGTTCGGGGCCACAGATACGCAGTATTTT. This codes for CASRFGATDTQYF.

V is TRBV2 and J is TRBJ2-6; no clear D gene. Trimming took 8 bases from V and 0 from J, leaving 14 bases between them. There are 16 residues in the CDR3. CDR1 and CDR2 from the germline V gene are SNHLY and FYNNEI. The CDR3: CASRRTEGSGANVLTF. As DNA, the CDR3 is TGTGCCAGCCGCCGGACGGAAGGCTCTGGGGCCAACGTCCTGACTTTC.

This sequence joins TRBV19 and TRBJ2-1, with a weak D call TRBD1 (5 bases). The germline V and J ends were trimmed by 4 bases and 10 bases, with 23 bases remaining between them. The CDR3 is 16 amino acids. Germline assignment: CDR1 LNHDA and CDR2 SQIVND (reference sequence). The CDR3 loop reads CASSNNLHTTSGEQFF. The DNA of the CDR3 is TGTGCCAGTAGTAACAACTTACACACTACCTCAGGGGAGCAGTTCTTC.

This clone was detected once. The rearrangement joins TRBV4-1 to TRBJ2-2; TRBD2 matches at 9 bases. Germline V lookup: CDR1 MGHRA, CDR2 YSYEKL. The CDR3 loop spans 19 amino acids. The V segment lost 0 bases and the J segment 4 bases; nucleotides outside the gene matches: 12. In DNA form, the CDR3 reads TGCGCCAGCAGCCAAGATTTAGGGAGGGTAGCGGGGGTCACCGGGGAGCTGTTTTTT. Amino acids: CASSQDLGRVAGVTGELFF.